The 5 T cell receptor beta chains in this list originate from one sample, sequenced in a study of blood T cells in healthy people across ages. Next came a second PCR, run for roughly 6 to 11 cycles, which used a sample-barcoded 5' primer along with a J-beta primer mix. TCRdb called the 5' RACE reads again in MiXCR, with one record for every CDR3 protein. The profile covers about 1.8 million distinct CDR3 sequences, with roughly 50% appearing a single time and over 2% taken by the ten largest. Specimen: blood. The receptor source for this set is a woman aged 35 to 49 in good health.

The gene calls are TRBV27 and TRBJ2-3; D gene unclear. The CDR3 has 14 residues. V lost 4 bases and J lost 2, with 10 bases in between. The germline V gene has CDR1 MNHEY and CDR2 SMNVEV (reference sequence). In nucleotides, the CDR3 is TGTGCCAGCAGTTGGCAGCAAATCACAGATACGCAGTATTTT. It encodes CASSWQQITDTQYF.

The sample holds a few counts of this clonotype. This chain joins TRBV28 and TRBJ2-7, with 7 bases matching TRBD1. CDR3 length equals 12 residues. The junction had 7 bases not matched to a gene; V was cut back by 10 bases and J by 4 bases. Germline V lookup: CDR1 MDHEN, CDR2 SYDVKM. The CDR3 coding sequence is TGTGCCACCAATGAGGGGGCTTACGAGCAGTACTTC. It encodes CATNEGAYEQYF.

The CDR3 bases are TGTGCCAGCAGTTTATTGGTGACAGGGGGTGTTAATGAGCAGTTCTTC. Amino acid sequence: CASSLLVTGGVNEQFF. The V gene is TRBV27, the J gene TRBJ2-1, with 9 bases fitting TRBD1. Trimming removed 1 base from V and 7 bases from J; junction bases left unmatched: 8. CDR3 length equals 16 residues. Germline-derived CDR1 and CDR2 are MNHEY and SMNVEV (reference sequence).

This chain joins TRBV7-2 and TRBJ1-2; no clear D gene. CDR3 size: 13 residues. Trimming took off 2 bases at V and 8 bases at J, with 12 bases between the two ends. Per germline, CDR1 SGHTA and CDR2 FQGNSA. DNA for the CDR3: TGTGCCAGCAGCTTAAAAGGGTTTGAGGGCTACACCTTC. Translating it yields CASSLKGFEGYTF.

The V gene is TRBV28, the J gene TRBJ2-7, with TRBD1 identical over 7 bases. CDR1 MDHEN and CDR2 SYDVKM come from the germline V gene. J lost 2 bases, V lost 6 bases, and 10 bases had no gene match. The CDR3 contains 15 residues. The CDR3 loop is CASSPVETGTYEQYF. CDR3 in DNA: TGTGCCAGCAGCCCGGTTGAGACAGGGACCTACGAGCAGTACTTC.